These T cell receptor beta chains were read from a single sample in a study of early stage breast cancer tumors. The repertoire was sequenced with immunoSEQ multiplex PCR; TCRdb's copy has only in-frame clones and lacks some. Of some 70,000 clones in the sample, roughly three quarters were seen once. The sample consisted of blood. The receptors here all came from a person in their sixties with breast cancer. CDR3s include the opening cysteine and the closing phenylalanine or tryptophan. The D gene is left open where the match is weak. Only some rows state a clone size, as once, few, many or a class for expanded clones.

j_call: TRBJ2-5
clone_size: -
d_call: TRBD2
v_call: TRBV19
cdr3_nt: TGTGCCAGTAGCATAGCGGGAGGGTGGGAGACCCAGTACTTC
cdr3_aa: CASSIAGGWETQYF

j_call: TRBJ2-2
clone_size: -
d_call: TRBD1
v_call: TRBV9
cdr3_nt: TGTGCCAGCAGCGCACCGGGACAGGGCACCGGGGAGCTGTTTTTT
cdr3_aa: CASSAPGQGTGELFF

j_call: TRBJ1-1
clone_size: -
d_call: -
v_call: TRBV5-1
cdr3_nt: TGCGCCAGCAGCTTGGGTGCCCGCACTGAAGCTTTCTTT
cdr3_aa: CASSLGARTEAFF

j_call: TRBJ2-7
clone_size: -
d_call: -
v_call: TRBV28
cdr3_nt: TGTGCCAGCCTTGTTGCTGGACGGCACTACGAGCAGTACTTC
cdr3_aa: CASLVAGRHYEQYF

j_call: TRBJ2-3
clone_size: -
d_call: -
v_call: TRBV2
cdr3_nt: TGTGCCAGCAGTGAAAGGGTCGGATCTGATACGCAGTATTTT
cdr3_aa: CASSERVGSDTQYF

j_call: TRBJ1-5
clone_size: -
d_call: TRBD1
v_call: TRBV30
cdr3_nt: TGTGCCTGGTCACCCATCGGGACAGGGAGGAATCAGCCCCAGCATTTT
cdr3_aa: CAWSPIGTGRNQPQHF

j_call: TRBJ2-7
clone_size: -
d_call: -
v_call: TRBV9
cdr3_nt: TGTGCCAGCAGCGGCAGGTGGGGCCTGGGTGAGCAGTACTTC
cdr3_aa: CASSGRWGLGEQYF

j_call: TRBJ1-2
clone_size: few
d_call: -
v_call: TRBV28
cdr3_nt: TGTGCCAGCCAGACCCGAGACAGGAATTGGGGCTACACCTTC
cdr3_aa: CASQTRDRNWGYTF

j_call: TRBJ2-1
clone_size: few
d_call: -
v_call: TRBV19
cdr3_nt: TGTGCCAGCACAGGGGGGGTGCATGAGCAGTTCTTC
cdr3_aa: CASTGGVHEQFF

j_call: TRBJ1-2
clone_size: once
d_call: TRBD1
v_call: TRBV27
cdr3_nt: TGTGCCAGCAGAAGACAGGGGGCTTCCTATAGCTACACCTTC
cdr3_aa: CASRRQGASYSYTF

j_call: TRBJ2-3
clone_size: few
d_call: TRBD2
v_call: TRBV4-3
cdr3_nt: TGCGCCAGCAGCCAAGGCCGACTTGGTGCGGGAGGGTCAGATACGCAGTATTTT
cdr3_aa: CASSQGRLGAGGSDTQYF

j_call: TRBJ2-1
clone_size: -
d_call: -
v_call: TRBV28
cdr3_nt: TGTGCCAGCAGACGGGTGGGTGAGCAGTTCTTC
cdr3_aa: CASRRVGEQFF

j_call: TRBJ2-5
clone_size: once
d_call: TRBD2
v_call: TRBV11-3
cdr3_nt: TGTGCCAGCAGCTCGCGGGGGGAGGGCCAAGAGACCCAGTACTTC
cdr3_aa: CASSSRGEGQETQYF

j_call: TRBJ2-1
clone_size: -
d_call: TRBD2
v_call: TRBV28
cdr3_nt: TGTGCCAGCAGCCCCAGCGGGAGGGCCATCGATGAGCAGTTCTTC
cdr3_aa: CASSPSGRAIDEQFF

j_call: TRBJ2-7
clone_size: few
d_call: -
v_call: TRBV10-1
cdr3_nt: TGCGCCAGCAGTGAGGCGGCCTGGGGGAAGCAGTACTTC
cdr3_aa: CASSEAAWGKQYF

j_call: TRBJ1-2
clone_size: -
d_call: -
v_call: TRBV5-6
cdr3_nt: TGTGCCAGCAGCTTTCCCGGGCTGGACGGCTACACCTTC
cdr3_aa: CASSFPGLDGYTF

j_call: TRBJ2-1
clone_size: -
d_call: TRBD1
v_call: TRBV28
cdr3_nt: TGTGCCAGCAGTCCCCCGGGGCAGGGGGTAATCAATGAGCAGTTCTTC
cdr3_aa: CASSPPGQGVINEQFF

j_call: TRBJ2-1
clone_size: -
d_call: TRBD2
v_call: TRBV2
cdr3_nt: TGTGCCAGCAAAGGTTGGGGGGGGAATGAGCAGTTCTTC
cdr3_aa: CASKGWGGNEQFF

j_call: TRBJ1-5
clone_size: -
d_call: TRBD1
v_call: TRBV2
cdr3_nt: TGTGCCAGCAGCACAGGGGGCGACTTCCAGCCCCAGCATTTT
cdr3_aa: CASSTGGDFQPQHF

j_call: TRBJ1-1
clone_size: -
d_call: -
v_call: TRBV7-9
cdr3_nt: TGTGCCAGCAGCTTAAGACGGGACACTGAAGCTTTCTTT
cdr3_aa: CASSLRRDTEAFF

j_call: TRBJ1-4
clone_size: -
d_call: -
v_call: TRBV28
cdr3_nt: TGTGCCAGCAGACCCCCGGACGGGGCTAATGAAAAACTGTTTTTT
cdr3_aa: CASRPPDGANEKLFF

j_call: TRBJ1-3
clone_size: -
d_call: TRBD1
v_call: TRBV28
cdr3_nt: TGTGCCAGCAGATATTCCGGGACAGCTGGAAACACCATATATTTT
cdr3_aa: CASRYSGTAGNTIYF

j_call: TRBJ2-7
clone_size: once
d_call: TRBD1
v_call: TRBV18
cdr3_nt: TGTGCCAGCTCACCGCTTCGTGTGTGGGGGGAAAGGGACAGGGCCGAGCAGTACTTC
cdr3_aa: CASSPLRVWGERDRAEQYF

j_call: TRBJ1-4
clone_size: once
d_call: -
v_call: TRBV7-5
cdr3_nt: TGTGCCAGAAGCTCTAGAGGGACAGGGGCTCCCGAAAAACTGTTTTTT
cdr3_aa: CARSSRGTGAPEKLFF

j_call: TRBJ1-5
clone_size: -
d_call: -
v_call: TRBV6-1
cdr3_nt: TGTGCCAGCAGTGAACACTATAGCAATCAGCCCCAGCATTTT
cdr3_aa: CASSEHYSNQPQHF

j_call: TRBJ2-2
clone_size: -
d_call: -
v_call: TRBV11-1
cdr3_nt: TGTGCCAGCAGCTTAAGGGGCGGCACCGGGGAGCTGTTTTTT
cdr3_aa: CASSLRGGTGELFF

j_call: TRBJ1-2
clone_size: -
d_call: -
v_call: TRBV10-3
cdr3_nt: TGTGCCATCGCCCGGGGGGGCAGCGCAGAAGGCTACACCTTC
cdr3_aa: CAIARGGSAEGYTF

j_call: TRBJ1-5
clone_size: -
d_call: -
v_call: TRBV5-1
cdr3_nt: TGCGCCAGCAGCTTGGGGCTAGAGAGGGGACAGCCCCAGCATTTT
cdr3_aa: CASSLGLERGQPQHF

j_call: TRBJ2-7
clone_size: few
d_call: -
v_call: TRBV2
cdr3_nt: TGTGCCGCCGGGGGCGACCCCTCCTACGAGCAGTACTTC
cdr3_aa: CAAGGDPSYEQYF

j_call: TRBJ1-6
clone_size: -
d_call: -
v_call: TRBV27
cdr3_nt: TGTGCCAGCAGTTTATCGAATTCACCCCTCCACTTT
cdr3_aa: CASSLSNSPLHF